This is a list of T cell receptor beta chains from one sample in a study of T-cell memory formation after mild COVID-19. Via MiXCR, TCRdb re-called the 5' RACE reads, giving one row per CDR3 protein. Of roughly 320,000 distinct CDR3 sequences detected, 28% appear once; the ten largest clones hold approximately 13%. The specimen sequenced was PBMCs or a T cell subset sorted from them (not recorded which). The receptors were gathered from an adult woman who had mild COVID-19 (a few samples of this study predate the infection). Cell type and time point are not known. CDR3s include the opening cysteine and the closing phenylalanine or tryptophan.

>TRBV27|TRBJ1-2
CASSLTSGGYGYTF
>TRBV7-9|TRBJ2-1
CASSPHWREVAYNEQFF
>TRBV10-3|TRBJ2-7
CAVGDSGGPSYEQYF
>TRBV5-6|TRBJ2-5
CASSLLGGRGTQYF
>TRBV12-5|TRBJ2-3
CASGFSAGTHSTDTQYF
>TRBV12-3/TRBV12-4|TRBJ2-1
CASRPGVAGGFEQFF
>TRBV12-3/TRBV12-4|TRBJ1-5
CASSLWTGVGQPQHF
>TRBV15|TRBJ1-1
CATSRPGLTGFTEAFF
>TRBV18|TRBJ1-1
CASSPIGRNTEAFF
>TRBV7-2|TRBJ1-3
CASSPQGARGNTIYF
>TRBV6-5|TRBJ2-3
CASSRYPGGDTQYF
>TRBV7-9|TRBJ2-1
CASSPRSERGNEQFF
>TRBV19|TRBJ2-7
CASSISQRRYEQYF
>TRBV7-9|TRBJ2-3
CASTMSGDTQYF
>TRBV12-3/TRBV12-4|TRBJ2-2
CASSRPGLVSTGELFF
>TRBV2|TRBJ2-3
CASGSTGLDTQYF
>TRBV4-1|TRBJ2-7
CASSPTALEGEQYF
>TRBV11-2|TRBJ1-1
CASSLRDGMNTEAFF
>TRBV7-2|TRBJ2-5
CASSLASGRVGSQYF
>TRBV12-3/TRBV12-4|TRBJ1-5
CASSLQGSGQPQHF
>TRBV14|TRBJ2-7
CASSQDARFGGVPYF
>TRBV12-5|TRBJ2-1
CASGLVLKGASPSSYNEQFF
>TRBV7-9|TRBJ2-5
CASSPTWQRETQYF
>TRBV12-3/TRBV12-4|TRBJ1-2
CASSLAGGAGVGYGYTF
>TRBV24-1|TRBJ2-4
CATSDRTKNIQYF
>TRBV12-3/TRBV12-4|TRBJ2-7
CASSPMTGGEQYF
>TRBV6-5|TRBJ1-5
CASTAFQGQPQHF
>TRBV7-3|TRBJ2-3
CASSLTALAGSVADTQYF
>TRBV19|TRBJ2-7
CASSERTGDEQYF
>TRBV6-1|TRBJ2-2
CASSDFRDPTTGELFF
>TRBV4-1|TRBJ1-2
CASSQLSGARNYGYTF
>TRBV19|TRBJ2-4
CASSILADVAKNIQYF
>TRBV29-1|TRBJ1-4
CSVTGTNEKLFF
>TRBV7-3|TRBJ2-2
CASSSLVGGELFF
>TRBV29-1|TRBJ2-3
CSVKPLAGGVDTQYF
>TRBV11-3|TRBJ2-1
CASSLATSAAEQFF
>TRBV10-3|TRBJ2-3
CAISESGGLGDTQYF
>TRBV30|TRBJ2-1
CAWSDTIAASSYNEQFF
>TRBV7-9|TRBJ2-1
CASRGWGRSYNEQFF
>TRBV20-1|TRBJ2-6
CSARAGWASGANVLTF
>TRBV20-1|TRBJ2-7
CSATDRGISYEQYF
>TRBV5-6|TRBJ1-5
CASSRSGQVSNQPQHF
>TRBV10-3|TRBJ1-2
CAISESGGLYGYTF
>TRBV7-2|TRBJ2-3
CASSLLQGGFDTQYF